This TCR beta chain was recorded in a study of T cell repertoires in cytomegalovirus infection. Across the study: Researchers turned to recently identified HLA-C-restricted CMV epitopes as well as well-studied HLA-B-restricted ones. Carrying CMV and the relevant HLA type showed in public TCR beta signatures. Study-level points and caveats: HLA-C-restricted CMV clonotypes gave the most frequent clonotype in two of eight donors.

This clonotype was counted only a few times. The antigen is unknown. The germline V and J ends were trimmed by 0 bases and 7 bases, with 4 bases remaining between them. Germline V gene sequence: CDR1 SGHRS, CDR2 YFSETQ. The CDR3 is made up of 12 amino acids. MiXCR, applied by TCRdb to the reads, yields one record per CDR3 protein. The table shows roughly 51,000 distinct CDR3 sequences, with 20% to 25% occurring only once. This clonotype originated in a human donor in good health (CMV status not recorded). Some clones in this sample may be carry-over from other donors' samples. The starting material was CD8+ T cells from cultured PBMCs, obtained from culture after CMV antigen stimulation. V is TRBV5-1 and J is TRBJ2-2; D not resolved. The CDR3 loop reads CASSLAVGELFF. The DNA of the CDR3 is TGCGCCAGCAGCTTGGCCGTCGGGGAGCTGTTTTTT.